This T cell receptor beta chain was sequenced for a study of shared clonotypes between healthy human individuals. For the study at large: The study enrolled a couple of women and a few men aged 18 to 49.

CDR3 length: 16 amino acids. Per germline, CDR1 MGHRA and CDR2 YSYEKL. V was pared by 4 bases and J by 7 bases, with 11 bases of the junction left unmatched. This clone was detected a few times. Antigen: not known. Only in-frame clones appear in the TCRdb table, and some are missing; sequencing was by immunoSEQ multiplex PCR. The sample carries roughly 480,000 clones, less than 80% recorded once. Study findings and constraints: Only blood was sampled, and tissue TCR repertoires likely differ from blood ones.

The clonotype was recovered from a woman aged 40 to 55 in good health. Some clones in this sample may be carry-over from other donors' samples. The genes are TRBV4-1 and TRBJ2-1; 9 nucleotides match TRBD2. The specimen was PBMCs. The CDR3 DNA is TGCGCCAGCAGCCCGCTTGTGGCGGGAGGGCCGAATGAGCAGTTCTTC. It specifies CASSPLVAGGPNEQFF.